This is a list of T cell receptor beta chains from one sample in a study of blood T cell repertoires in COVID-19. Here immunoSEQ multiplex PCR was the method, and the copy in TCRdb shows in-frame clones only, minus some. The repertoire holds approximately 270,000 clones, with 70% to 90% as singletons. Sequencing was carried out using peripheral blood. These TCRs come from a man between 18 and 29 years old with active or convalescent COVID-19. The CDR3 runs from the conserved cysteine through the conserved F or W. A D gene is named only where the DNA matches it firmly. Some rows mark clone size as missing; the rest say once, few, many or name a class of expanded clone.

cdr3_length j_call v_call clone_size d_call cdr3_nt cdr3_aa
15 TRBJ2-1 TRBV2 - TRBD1 TGTGCCAGCAGCGGGGACAGGGTTACCTACAATGAGCAGTTCTTC CASSGDRVTYNEQFF
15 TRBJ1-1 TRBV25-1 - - TGTGCCAGCAGTGAATGGGGGGTAAAGGACACTGAAGCTTTCTTT CASSEWGVKDTEAFF
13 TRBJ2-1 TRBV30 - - TGTGCCTCCCGACTCATATCCTACAATGAGCAGTTCTTC CASRLISYNEQFF
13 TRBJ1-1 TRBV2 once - TGTGCCAGCATCCTTAGGGGCGCCACTGAAGCTTTCTTT CASILRGATEAFF
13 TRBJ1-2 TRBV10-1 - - TGCGCCAGCAGTGATGGCATCGCGGGAGGCTACACCTTC CASSDGIAGGYTF
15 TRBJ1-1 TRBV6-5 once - TGTGCCAGCAGCCCCTCTGGCAGGGCGAACACTGAAGCTTTCTTT CASSPSGRANTEAFF
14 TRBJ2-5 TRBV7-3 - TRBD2 TGTGCCAGCAGCTTAGGGATAGCGGGGGAGACCCAGTACTTC CASSLGIAGETQYF
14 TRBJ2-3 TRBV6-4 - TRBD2 TGTGCCAGCAGTGCGGGGGGGCCATCAGATACGCAGTATTTT CASSAGGPSDTQYF
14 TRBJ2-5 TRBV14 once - TGTGCCAGCAGCCGACCAGGGAGGTCCGAGACCCAGTACTTC CASSRPGRSETQYF
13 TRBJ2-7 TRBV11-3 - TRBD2 TGTGCCAGCAGCGCGCGGGGGTCCTACGAGCAGTACTTC CASSARGSYEQYF
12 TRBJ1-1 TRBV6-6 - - TGTGCCAGCAGCTCGCTTGAGACTGAAGCTTTCTTT CASSSLETEAFF
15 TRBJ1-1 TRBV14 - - TGTGCCAGCAGCCCGTTAGGACAGCGGAACACTGAAGCTTTCTTT CASSPLGQRNTEAFF
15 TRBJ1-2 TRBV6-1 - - TGTGCCAGCAGTGAAAACCTTAGGGGAAACTATGGCTACACCTTC CASSENLRGNYGYTF
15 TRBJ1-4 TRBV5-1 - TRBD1 TGCGCCAGCAGCCCGGGACCGGACAGGAATGAAAAACTGTTTTTT CASSPGPDRNEKLFF
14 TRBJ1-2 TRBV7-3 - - TGTGCCAGCAGCTTTTGGCAGGAAAAGTATGGCTACACCTTC CASSFWQEKYGYTF
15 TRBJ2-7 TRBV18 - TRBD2 TGTGCCAGCTCACCAAATAGCGGGAGCCCTTACGAGCAGTACTTC CASSPNSGSPYEQYF
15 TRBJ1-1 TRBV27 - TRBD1 TGTGCCAGCAGTTTATATACAGGGGAAGGCACTGAAGCTTTCTTT CASSLYTGEGTEAFF
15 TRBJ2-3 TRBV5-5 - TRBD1 TGTGCCAGCAGCTCCGGGACAGGGAACACAGATACGCAGTATTTT CASSSGTGNTDTQYF
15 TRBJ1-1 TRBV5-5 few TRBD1 TGTGCCAGCAGCCGGGGACAGGGTTTTACCACTGAAGCTTTCTTT CASSRGQGFTTEAFF
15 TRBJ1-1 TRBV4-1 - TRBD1 TGCGCCAGCACCCAAGGGGCAGGGGGCTTTACTGAAGCTTTCTTT CASTQGAGGFTEAFF
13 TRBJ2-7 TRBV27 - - TGTGCCAGCAGTTTTACCCAGACATACGAGCAGTACTTC CASSFTQTYEQYF
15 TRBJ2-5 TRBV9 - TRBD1 TGTGCCAGCAGCGTAGCCCACTACAGGGGAGAGACCCAGTACTTC CASSVAHYRGETQYF
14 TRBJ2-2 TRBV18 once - TGTGCCAGCTCACCAAACAGGGTAACCGGGGAGCTGTTTTTT CASSPNRVTGELFF
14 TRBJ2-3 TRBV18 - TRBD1 TGTGCCAGCGGTGCGGACAGGGTAACAGATACGCAGTATTTT CASGADRVTDTQYF
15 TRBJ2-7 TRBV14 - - TGTGCCAGCAGCTCCGAGACAGGAAACCTCTACGAGCAGTACTTC CASSSETGNLYEQYF
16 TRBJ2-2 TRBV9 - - TGTGCCAGCAGCGTAGGGGGGACTTGGAACACCGGGGAGCTGTTTTTT CASSVGGTWNTGELFF
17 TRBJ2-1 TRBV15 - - TGTGCCACCAGCAGGGGGGCCGGGGCGAGCTCCTACAATGAGCAGTTCTTC CATSRGAGASSYNEQFF
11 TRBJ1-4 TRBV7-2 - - TGTGCCAGCAGTCCCGGTGAAAAACTGTTTTTT CASSPGEKLFF
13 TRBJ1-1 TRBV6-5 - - TGTGCCAGCAAATCGGGGGGATCCACTGAAGCTTTCTTT CASKSGGSTEAFF
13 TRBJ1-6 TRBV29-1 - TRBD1 TGCAGCGTGGGCTGGGACAGAAATTCACCCCTCCACTTT CSVGWDRNSPLHF
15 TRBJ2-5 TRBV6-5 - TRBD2 TGTGCCAGCAGTACCCGACTAGCGGGAGGAGAGACCCAGTACTTC CASSTRLAGGETQYF
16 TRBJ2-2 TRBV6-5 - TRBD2 TGTGCCAGCAGTTCGACCGGGACTAGCGTGTTTCGGGAGCTGTTTTTT CASSSTGTSVFRELFF
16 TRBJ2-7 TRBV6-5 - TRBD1 TGTGCCAGCAGTTACGGCTTCCTTGGGACAGCCTCCGAGCAGTACTTC CASSYGFLGTASEQYF
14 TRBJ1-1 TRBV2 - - TGTGCCAGCAGATTCCAGGGTGAGATGACTGAAGCTTTCTTT CASRFQGEMTEAFF
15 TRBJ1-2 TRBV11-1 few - TGTGCCAGCAGTCACAGGGTAGTCGGAGACTATGGCTACACCTTC CASSHRVVGDYGYTF
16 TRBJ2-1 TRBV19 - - TGTGCCAGTAGTATAGTTGGGCAGAGCTCCTACAATGAGCAGTTCTTC CASSIVGQSSYNEQFF
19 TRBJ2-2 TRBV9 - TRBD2 TGTGCCAGCAGCGTAGCGGCTATTAGCGGGAGGGCCTTGGCCGGGGAGCTGTTTTTT CASSVAAISGRALAGELFF
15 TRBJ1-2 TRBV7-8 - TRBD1 TGTGCCAGCAGCTTAGCGGGGACAGGGCGAGATGGCTACACCTTC CASSLAGTGRDGYTF
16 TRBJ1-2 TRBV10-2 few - TGCGCCAGCAGCTTGAGTGTGGGGGCGCTACGCTATGGCTACACCTTC CASSLSVGALRYGYTF